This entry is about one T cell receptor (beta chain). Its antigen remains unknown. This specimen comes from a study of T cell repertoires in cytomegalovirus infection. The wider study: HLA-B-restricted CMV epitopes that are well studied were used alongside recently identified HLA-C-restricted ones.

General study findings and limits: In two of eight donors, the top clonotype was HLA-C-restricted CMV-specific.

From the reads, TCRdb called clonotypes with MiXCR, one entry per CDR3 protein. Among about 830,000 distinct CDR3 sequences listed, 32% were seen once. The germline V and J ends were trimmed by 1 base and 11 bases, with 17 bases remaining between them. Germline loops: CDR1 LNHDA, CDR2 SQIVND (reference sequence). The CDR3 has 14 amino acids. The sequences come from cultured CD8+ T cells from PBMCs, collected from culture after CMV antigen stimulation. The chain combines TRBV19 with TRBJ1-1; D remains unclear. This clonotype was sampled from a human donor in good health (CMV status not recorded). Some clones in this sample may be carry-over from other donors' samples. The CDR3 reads CASSIAAIPRTAFF. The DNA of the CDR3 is TGTGCCAGTAGTATAGCAGCCATCCCTAGGACGGCTTTCTTT.